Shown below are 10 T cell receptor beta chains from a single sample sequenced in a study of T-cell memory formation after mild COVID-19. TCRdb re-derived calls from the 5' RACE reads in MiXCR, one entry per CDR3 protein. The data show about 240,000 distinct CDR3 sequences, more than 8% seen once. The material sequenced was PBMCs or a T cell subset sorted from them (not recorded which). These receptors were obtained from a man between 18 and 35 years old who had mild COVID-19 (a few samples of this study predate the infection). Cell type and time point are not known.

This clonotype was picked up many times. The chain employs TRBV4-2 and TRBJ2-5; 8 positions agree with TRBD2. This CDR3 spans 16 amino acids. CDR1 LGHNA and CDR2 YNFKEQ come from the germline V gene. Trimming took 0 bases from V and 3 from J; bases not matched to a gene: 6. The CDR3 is CASSQDGPAGEETQYF. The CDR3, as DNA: TGTGCCAGCAGCCAAGACGGTCCAGCGGGGGAAGAGACCCAGTACTTC.

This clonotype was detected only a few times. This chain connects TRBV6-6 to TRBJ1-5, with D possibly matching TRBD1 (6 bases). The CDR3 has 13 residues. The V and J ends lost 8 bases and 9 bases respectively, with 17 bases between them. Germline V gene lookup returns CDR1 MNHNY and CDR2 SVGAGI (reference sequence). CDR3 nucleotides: TGTGCCAGCCTGATGGGGGCAGATGGGCCCCAGCATTTT. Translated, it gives CASLMGADGPQHF.

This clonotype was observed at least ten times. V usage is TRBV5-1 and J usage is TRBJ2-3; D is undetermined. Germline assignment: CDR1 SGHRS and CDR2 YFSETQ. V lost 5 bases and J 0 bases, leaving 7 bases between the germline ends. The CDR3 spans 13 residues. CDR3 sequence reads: CASRRPSTDTQYF. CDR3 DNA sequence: TGCGCCAGCAGAAGGCCAAGCACAGATACGCAGTATTTT.

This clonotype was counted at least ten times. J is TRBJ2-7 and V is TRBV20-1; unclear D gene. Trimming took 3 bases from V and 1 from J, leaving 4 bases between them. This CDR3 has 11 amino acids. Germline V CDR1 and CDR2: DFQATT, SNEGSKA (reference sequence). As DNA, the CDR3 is TGCAGTGCTAGTTCTTCCTACGAGCAGTACGTC. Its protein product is CSASSSYEQYV.

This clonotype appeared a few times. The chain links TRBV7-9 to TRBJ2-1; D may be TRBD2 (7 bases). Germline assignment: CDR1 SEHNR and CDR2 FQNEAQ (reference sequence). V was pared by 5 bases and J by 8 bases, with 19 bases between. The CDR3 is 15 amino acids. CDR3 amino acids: CASSLPFSGGYEQFF. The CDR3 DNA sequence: TGTGCCAGCAGCCTCCCCTTTTCGGGGGGCTATGAGCAGTTCTTC.

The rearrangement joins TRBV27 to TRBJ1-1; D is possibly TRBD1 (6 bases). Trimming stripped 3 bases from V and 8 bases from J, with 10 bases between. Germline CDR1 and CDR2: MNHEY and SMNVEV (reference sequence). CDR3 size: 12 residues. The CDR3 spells CASSFGGREAFF. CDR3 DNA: TGTGCCAGCAGTTTTGGGGGCAGGGAAGCTTTCTTT.

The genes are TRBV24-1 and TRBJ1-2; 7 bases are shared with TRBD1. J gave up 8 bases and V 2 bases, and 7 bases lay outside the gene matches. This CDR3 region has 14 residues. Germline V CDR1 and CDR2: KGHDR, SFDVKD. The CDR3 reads CATSDSDRVRGYTF. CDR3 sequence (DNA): TGTGCCACCAGTGATTCTGACAGGGTGCGGGGCTACACCTTC.

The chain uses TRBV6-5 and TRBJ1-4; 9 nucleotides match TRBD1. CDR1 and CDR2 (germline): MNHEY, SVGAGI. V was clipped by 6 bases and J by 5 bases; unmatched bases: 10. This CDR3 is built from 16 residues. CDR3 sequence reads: CASRLSGTGPNEKLFF. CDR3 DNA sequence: TGTGCCAGCAGACTATCCGGGACAGGGCCCAATGAAAAACTGTTTTTT.

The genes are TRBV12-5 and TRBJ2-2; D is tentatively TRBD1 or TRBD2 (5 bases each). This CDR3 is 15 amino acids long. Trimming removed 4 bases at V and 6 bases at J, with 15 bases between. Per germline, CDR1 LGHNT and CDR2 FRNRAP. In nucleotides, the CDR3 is TGTGCTAGTGGTTCCGGGACCTTCTCCCCCGGGGAGCTGTTTTTT. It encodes CASGSGTFSPGELFF.

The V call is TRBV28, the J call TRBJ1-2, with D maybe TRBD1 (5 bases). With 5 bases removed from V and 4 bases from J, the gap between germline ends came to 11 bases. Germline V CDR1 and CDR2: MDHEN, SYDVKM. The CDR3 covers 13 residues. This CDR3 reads CASSRDSLYGYTF. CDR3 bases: TGTGCCAGCAGTCGAGACAGCCTCTATGGCTACACCTTC.